This T cell receptor (beta chain) was sequenced in a study of graft-versus-host responses after intestinal transplantation. Looking at the study overall: Recipients underwent multivisceral, liver-intestinal, or isolated intestinal transplants. Each recipient received anti-thymocyte globulin induction, then tacrolimus and steroids for approximately 3 years. General observations from the study: After transplant, early declines in HvG clones were associated with peak levels of circulating GvH clones. Recipient marrow contained GvH clones, some of which appeared first in ileum or blood.

Repertoires were generated with immunoSEQ multiplex PCR, while TCRdb's copy carries only in-frame clones and drops some. The table records about 50,000 clones, roughly 84% of them present only once. V dropped 5 bases and J dropped 6; count of bases not matched to a gene: 3. Germline V gene data show CDR1 as SGHDT and CDR2 as YYEEEE. The CDR3 is 14 residues long. Remarks on this clone: The target antigen is unknown.

The chain is built from TRBV5-6 and TRBJ1-4; TRBD1 matches at 11 bases. The material sequenced was unstimulated CD4+ T cells sorted from spleen or lymph node cells, taken before transplant. The TCR comes from a human donor who was the organ donor for an intestinal transplant. CDR3 sequence reads: CASRRTGGYEKLFF. The CDR3 DNA sequence: TGTGCCAGCAGGAGGACAGGGGGCTATGAAAAACTGTTTTTT.